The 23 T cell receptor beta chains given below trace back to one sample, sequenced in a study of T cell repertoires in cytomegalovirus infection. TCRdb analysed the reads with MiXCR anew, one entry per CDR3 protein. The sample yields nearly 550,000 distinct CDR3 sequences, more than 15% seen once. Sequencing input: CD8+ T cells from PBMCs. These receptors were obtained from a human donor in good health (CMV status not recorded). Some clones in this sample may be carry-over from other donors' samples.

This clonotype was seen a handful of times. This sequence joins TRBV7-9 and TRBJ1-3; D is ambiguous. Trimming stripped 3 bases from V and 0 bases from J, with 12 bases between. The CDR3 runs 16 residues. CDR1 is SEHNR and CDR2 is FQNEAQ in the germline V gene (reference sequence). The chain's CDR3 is CASSFGPDGSGNTIYF. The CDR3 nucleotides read TGTGCCAGCAGCTTTGGCCCCGACGGCTCTGGAAACACCATATATTTT.

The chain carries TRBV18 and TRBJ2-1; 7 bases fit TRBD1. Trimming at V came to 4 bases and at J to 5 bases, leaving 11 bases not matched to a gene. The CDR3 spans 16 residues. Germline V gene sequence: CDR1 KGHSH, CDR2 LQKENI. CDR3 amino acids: CASSHYQGDRDNEQFF. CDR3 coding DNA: TGTGCCAGCTCACACTACCAGGGGGATCGGGACAATGAGCAGTTCTTC.

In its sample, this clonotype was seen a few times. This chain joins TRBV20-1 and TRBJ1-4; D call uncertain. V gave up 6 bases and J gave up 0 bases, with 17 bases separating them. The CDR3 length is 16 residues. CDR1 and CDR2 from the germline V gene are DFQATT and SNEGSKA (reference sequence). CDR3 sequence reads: CSAAPFLAATNEKLFF. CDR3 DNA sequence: TGCAGTGCCGCGCCCTTCTTGGCAGCAACTAATGAAAAACTGTTTTTT.

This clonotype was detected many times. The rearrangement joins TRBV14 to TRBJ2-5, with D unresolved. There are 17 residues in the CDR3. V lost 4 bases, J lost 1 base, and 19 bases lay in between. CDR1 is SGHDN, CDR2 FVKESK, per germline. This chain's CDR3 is CASSPSEVIDLQETQYF. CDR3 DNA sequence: TGTGCCAGCAGCCCCTCCGAGGTGATAGACCTCCAAGAGACCCAGTACTTC.

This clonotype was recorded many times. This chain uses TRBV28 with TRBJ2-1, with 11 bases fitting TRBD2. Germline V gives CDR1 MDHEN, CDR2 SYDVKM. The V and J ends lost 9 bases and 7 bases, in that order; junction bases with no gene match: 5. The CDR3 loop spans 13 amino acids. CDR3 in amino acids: CASRLAGSNEQFF. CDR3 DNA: TGTGCCAGTCGACTAGCGGGATCTAATGAGCAGTTCTTC.

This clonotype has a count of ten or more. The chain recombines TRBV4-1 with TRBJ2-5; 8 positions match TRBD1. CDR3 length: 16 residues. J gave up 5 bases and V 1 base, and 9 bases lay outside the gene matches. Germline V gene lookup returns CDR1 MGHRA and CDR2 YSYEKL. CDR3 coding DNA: TGCGCCAGCAGCCAAGTATTTCAGGGGGCGGAGGAGACCCAGTACTTC. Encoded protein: CASSQVFQGAEETQYF.

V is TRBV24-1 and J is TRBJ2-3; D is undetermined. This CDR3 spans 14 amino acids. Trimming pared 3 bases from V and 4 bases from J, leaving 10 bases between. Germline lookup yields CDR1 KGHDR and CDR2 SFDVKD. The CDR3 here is CATSDLIGSDTQYF. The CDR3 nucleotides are TGTGCCACCAGTGATCTTATAGGGTCAGATACGCAGTATTTT.

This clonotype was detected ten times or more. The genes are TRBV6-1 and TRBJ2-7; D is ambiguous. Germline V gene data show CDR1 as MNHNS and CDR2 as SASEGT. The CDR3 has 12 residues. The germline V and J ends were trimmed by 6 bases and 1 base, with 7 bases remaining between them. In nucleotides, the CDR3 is TGTGCCAGCAGCTACACTTCCTACGAGCAGTACTTC. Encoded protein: CASSYTSYEQYF.

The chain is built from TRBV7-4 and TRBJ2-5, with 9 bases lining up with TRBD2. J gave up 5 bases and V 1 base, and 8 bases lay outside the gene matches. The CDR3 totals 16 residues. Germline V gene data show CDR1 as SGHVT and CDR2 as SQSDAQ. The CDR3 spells CASSLGRGGGKETQYF. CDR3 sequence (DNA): TGTGCCAGCAGCTTAGGGCGGGGGGGCGGAAAGGAGACCCAGTACTTC.

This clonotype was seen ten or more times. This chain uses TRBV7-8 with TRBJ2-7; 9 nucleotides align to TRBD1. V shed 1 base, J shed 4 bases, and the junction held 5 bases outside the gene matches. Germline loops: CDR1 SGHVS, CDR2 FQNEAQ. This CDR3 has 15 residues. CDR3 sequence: CASSLDRGRGYEQYF. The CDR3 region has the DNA TGTGCCAGCAGCTTAGACAGGGGGCGCGGGTACGAGCAGTACTTC.

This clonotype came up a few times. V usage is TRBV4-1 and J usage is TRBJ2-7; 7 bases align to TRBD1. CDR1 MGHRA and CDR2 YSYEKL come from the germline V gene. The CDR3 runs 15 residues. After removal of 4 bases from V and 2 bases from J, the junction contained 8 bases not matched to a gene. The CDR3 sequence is CASSLARGTPYEQYF. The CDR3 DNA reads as TGCGCCAGCAGCCTCGCCAGGGGGACCCCCTACGAGCAGTACTTC.

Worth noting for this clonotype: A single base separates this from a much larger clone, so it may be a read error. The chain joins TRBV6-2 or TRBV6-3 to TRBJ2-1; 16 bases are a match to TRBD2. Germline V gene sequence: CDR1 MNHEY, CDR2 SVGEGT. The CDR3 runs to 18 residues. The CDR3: CASSLPGLAGGPYNEQSF. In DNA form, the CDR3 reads TGTGCCAGCAGTCTCCCGGGACTAGCGGGGGGGCCCTACAATGAGCAGTCCTTC.

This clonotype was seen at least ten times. The CDR3 DNA reads as TGTGCCAGCTCTGCAGGGTGGAGAACTGAAGCTTTCTTT. Translating gives CASSAGWRTEAFF. V gene TRBV12-3 or TRBV12-4 combines with J gene TRBJ1-1; D may be TRBD1 (5 bases). The CDR3 totals 13 residues. Trimming pared 8 bases from V and 5 bases from J, leaving 15 bases between.

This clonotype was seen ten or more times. This CDR3 reads CASTPSGGQGMDGYTF. DNA for the CDR3: TGTGCCAGCACCCCAAGCGGAGGTCAGGGAATGGATGGCTACACCTTC. This rearrangement joins TRBV6-6 to TRBJ1-2; maybe TRBD1 (5 bases). Deletions cut 7 bases from V and 6 bases from J, with 24 bases between. CDR1 is MNHNY and CDR2 is SVGAGI in the germline V gene (reference sequence). The CDR3 runs to 16 residues.

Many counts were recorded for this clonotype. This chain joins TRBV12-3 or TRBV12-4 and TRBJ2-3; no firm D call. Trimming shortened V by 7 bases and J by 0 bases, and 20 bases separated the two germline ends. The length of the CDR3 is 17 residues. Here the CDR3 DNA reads TGTGCCAGCACCCACCCTACAGCCATTATCAGCACAGATACGCAGTATTTT. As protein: CASTHPTAIISTDTQYF.

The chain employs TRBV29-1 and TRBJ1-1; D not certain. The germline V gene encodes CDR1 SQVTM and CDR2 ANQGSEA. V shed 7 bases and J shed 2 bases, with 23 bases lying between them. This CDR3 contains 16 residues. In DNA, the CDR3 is TGCAGCGCCACCAATCTTAAGAGGCGGGGAAACACTGAAGCTTTCTTT. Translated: CSATNLKRRGNTEAFF.

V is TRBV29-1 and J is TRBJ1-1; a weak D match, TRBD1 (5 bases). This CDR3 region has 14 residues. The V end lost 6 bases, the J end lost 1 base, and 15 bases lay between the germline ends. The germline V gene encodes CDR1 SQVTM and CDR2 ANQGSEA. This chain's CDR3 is CSVNPGRENTEAFF. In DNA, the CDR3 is TGCAGCGTGAATCCGGGACGCGAGAACACTGAAGCTTTCTTT. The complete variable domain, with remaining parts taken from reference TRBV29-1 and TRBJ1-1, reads SAVISQKPSRDICQRGTSLTIQCQVDSQVTMMFWYRQQPGQSLTLIATANQGSEATYESGFVIDKFPISRPNLTFSTLTVSNMSPEDSSIYLCSVNPGRENTEAFFGQGTRLTVV.

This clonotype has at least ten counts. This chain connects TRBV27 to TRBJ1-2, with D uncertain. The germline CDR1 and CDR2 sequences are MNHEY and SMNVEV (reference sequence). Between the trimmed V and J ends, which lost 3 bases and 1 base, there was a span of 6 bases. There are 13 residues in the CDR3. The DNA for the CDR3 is TGTGCCAGCAGTTTTCACAGTAACTATGGCTACACCTTC. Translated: CASSFHSNYGYTF.

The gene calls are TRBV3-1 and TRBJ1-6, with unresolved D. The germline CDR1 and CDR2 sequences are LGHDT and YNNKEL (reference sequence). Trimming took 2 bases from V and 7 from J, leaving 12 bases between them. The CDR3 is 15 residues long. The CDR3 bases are TGTGCCAGCAGCCAAAAAGCTAGACGGAATTCACCCCTCCACTTT. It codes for CASSQKARRNSPLHF. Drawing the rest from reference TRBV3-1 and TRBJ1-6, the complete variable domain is DTAVSQTPKYLVTQMGNDKSIKCEQNLGHDTMYWYKQDSKKFLKIMFSYNNKELIINETVPNRFSPKSPDKAHLNLHINSLELGDSAVYFCASSQKARRNSPLHFGNGTRLTVT.

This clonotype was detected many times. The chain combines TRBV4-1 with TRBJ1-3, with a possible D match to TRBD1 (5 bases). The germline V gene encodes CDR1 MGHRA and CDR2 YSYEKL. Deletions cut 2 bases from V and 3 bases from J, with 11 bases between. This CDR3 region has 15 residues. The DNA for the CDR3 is TGCGCCAGCAGCCAATCGGGGCGATTTGGAAACACCATATATTTT. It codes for CASSQSGRFGNTIYF.

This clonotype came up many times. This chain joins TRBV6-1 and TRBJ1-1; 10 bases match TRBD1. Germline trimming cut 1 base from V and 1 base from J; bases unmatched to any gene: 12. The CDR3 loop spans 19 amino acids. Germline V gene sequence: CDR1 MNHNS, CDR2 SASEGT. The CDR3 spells CASSEGVVPGQGRNTEAFF. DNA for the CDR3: TGTGCCAGCAGTGAAGGAGTGGTCCCGGGACAGGGGCGGAACACTGAAGCTTTCTTT.

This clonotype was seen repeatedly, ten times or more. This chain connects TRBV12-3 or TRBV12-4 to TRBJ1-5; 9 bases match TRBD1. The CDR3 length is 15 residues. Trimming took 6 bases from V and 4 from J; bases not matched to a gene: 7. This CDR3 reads CASSPGQGSNQPQHF. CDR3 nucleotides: TGTGCCAGCAGCCCGGGACAGGGCAGTAATCAGCCCCAGCATTTT.

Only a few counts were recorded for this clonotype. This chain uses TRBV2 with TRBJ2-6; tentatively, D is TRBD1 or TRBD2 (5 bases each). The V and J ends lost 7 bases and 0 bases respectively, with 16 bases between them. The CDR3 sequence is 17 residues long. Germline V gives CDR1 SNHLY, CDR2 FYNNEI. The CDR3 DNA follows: TGTGCCAGCACCGAGGGACCGAGAATCTCTGGGGCCAACGTCCTGACTTTC. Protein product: CASTEGPRISGANVLTF.